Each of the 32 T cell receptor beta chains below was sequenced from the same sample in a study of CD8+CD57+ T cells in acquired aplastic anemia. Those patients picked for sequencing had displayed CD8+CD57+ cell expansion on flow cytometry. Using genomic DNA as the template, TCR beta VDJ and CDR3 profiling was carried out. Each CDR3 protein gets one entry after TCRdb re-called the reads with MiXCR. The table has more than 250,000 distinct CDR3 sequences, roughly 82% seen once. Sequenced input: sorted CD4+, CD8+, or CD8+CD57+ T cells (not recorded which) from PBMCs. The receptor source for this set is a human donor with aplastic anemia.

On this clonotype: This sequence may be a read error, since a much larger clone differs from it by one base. The CDR3 sequence: CASSFHPDETALSQYF. For the CDR3, the DNA is TGTGCCAGCAGCTTTCATCCAGACGAGACAGCCCTTTCCCAGTATTTT. The rearrangement uses TRBV7-8 and TRBJ2-3; perhaps TRBD1 as D (5 bases). This CDR3 comprises 16 residues. Germline lookup yields CDR1 SGHVS and CDR2 FQNEAQ. V lost 3 bases, J lost 12 bases, and 25 bases lay in between. Combining the CDR3 with reference TRBV7-8 and TRBJ2-3 gives the whole variable domain GAGVSQSPRYKVAKRGQDVALRCDPISGHVSLFWYQQALGQGPEFLTYFQNEAQLDKSGLPSDRFFAERPEGSVSTLKIQRTQQEDSAVYLCASSFHPDETALSQYFGPGTRLTVL.

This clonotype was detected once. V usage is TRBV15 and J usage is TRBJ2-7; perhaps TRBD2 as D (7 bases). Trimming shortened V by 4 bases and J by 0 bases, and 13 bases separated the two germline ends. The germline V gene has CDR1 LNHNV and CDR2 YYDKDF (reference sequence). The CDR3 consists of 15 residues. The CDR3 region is CATSTAGALSYEQYF. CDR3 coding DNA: TGTGCCACCAGCACCGCGGGGGCCCTCTCCTACGAGCAGTACTTC.

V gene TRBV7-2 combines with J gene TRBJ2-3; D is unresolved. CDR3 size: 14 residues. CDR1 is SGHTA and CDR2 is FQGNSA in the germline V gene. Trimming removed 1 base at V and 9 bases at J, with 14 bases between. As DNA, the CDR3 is TGTGCCAGCAGCTTAGACGGATTACAAGGGACGCAGTATTTT. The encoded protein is CASSLDGLQGTQYF.

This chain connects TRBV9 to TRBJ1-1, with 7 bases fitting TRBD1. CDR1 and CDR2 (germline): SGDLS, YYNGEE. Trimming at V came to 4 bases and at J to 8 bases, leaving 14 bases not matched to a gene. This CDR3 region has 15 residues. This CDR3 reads CASSLHLTGNNEAFF. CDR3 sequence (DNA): TGTGCCAGCAGCTTACATCTGACAGGGAACAACGAAGCTTTCTTT. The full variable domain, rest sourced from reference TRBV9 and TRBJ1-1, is DSGVTQTPKHLITATGQRVTLRCSPRSGDLSVYWYQQSLDQGLQFLIQYYNGEERAKGNILERFSAQQFPDLHSELNLSSLELGDSALYFCASSLHLTGNNEAFFGQGTRLTVV.

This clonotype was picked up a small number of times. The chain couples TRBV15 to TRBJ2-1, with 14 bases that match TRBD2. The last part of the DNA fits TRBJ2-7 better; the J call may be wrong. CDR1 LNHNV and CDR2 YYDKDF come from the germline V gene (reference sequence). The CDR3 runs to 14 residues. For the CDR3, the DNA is TGTGCCACCGGGACTAGCGGGGGTAGGGAGGAGCAGTACTTC. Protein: CATGTSGGREEQYF.

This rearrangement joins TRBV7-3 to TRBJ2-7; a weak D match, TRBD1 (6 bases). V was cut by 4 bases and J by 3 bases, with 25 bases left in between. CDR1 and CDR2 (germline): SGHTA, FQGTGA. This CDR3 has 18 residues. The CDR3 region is CASSSHGTWTAPHYEQYV. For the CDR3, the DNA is TGTGCCAGCAGCTCTCACGGGACCTGGACAGCCCCTCACTACGAGCAGTACGTC.

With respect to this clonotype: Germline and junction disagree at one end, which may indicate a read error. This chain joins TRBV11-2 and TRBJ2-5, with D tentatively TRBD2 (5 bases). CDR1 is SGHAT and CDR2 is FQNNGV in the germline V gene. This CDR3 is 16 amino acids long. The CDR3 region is CDSSLDLGEPEETQYF. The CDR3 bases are TGTGACAGCAGCTTAGACCTGGGAGAGCCTGAAGAGACCCAGTACTTC. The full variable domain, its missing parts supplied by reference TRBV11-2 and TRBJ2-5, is EAGVAQSPRYKIIEKRQSVAFWCNPISGHATLYWYQQILGQGPKLLIQFQNNGVVDDSQLPKDRFSAERLKGVDSTLKIQPAKLEDSAVYLCDSSLDLGEPEETQYFGPGTRLLVL.

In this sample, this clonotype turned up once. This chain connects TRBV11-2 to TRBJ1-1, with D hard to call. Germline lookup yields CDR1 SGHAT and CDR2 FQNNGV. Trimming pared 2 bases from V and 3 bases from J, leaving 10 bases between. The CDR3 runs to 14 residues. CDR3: CASSLRRLDTEAFF. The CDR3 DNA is TGTGCCAGCAGCTTAAGACGGTTAGACACTGAAGCTTTCTTT.

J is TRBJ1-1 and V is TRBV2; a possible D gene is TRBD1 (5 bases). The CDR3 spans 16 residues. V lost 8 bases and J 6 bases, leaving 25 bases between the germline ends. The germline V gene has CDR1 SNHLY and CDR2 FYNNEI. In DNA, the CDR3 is TGTGCCAGCGGAGGGACGCCCGTCGTCTTGAAGTCTGAAGCTTTCTTT. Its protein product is CASGGTPVVLKSEAFF.

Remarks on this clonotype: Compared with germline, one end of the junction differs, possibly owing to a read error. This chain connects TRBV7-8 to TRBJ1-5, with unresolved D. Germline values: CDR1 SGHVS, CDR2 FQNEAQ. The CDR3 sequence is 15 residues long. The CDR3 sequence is CASSLGGGRDTPYYF. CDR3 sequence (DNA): TGTGCCAGCAGCTTAGGGGGAGGCCGCGATACGCCCTATTATTTT. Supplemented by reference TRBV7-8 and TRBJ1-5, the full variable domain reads GAGVSQSPRYKVAKRGQDVALRCDPISGHVSLFWYQQALGQGPEFLTYFQNEAQLDKSGLPSDRFFAERPEGSVSTLKIQRTQQEDSAVYLCASSLGGGRDTPYYFGDGTRLSIL.

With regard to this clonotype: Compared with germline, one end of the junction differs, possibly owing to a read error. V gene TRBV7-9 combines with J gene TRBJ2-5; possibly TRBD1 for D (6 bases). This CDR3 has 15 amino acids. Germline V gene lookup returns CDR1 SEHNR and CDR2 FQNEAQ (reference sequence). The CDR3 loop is CASSSAKGTKAPHYF. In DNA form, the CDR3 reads TGTGCCAGCAGCTCGGCCAAGGGGACAAAAGCCCCCCACTACTTC.

The CDR3 here is CASSLDLGHTVSRTEAFF. CDR3 DNA sequence: TGTGCCAGCAGCTTAGATCTTGGACACACAGTTTCGAGGACTGAAGCTTTCTTT. J is TRBJ1-1 and V is TRBV11-3; weak D call: TRBD1 (5 bases). Trimming pared 0 bases from V and 5 bases from J, leaving 22 bases between. The CDR3 sequence is 18 residues long. The V gene's germline CDR1 is SGHNT and CDR2 YENEEA.

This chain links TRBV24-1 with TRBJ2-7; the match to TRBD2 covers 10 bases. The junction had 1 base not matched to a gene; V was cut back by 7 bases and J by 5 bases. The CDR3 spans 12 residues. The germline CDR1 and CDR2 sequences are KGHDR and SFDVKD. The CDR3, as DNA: TGTGCCACCAGCACTAGCGGGAACGAGCAGTACTTC. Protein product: CATSTSGNEQYF.

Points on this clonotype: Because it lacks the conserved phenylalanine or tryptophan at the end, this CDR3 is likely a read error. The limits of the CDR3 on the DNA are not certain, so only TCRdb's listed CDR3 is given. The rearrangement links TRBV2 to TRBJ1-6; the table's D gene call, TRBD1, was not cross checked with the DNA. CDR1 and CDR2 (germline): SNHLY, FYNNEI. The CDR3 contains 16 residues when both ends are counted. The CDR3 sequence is CASSVGGSHEQFLGHG.

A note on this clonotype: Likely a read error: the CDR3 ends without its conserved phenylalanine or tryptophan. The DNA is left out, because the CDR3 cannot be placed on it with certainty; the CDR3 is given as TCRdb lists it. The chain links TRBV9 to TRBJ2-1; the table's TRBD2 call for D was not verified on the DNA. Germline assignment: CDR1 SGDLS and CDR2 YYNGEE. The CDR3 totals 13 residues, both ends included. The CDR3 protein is CASSEGLARNQPH.

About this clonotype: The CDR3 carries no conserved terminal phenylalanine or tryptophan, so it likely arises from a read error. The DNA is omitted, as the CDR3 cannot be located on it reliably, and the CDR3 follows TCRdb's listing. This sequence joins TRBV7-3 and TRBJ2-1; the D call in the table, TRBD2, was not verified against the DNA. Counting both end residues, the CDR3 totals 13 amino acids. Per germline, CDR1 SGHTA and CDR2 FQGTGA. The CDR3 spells CASRSGAIPVEYL.

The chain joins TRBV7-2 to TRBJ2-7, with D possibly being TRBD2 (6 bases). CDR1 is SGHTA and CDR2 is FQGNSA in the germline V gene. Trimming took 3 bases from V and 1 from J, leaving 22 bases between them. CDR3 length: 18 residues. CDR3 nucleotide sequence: TGTGCCAGCAGCTTTCAAAGAAACGGGAGAACCCTTTCCTACGAGCAGTACGTC. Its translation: CASSFQRNGRTLSYEQYV.

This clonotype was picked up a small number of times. The CDR3 spells CSARTGSNEQYF. The CDR3 DNA is TGCAGTGCTAGGACAGGTTCCAATGAGCAGTATTTT. The chain recombines TRBV20-1 with TRBJ2-3; TRBD1 might be the D (6 bases). The CDR3 runs to 12 residues. Germline CDR1 and CDR2: DFQATT and SNEGSKA (reference sequence). The V and J ends lost 3 bases and 11 bases respectively, with 15 bases between them.

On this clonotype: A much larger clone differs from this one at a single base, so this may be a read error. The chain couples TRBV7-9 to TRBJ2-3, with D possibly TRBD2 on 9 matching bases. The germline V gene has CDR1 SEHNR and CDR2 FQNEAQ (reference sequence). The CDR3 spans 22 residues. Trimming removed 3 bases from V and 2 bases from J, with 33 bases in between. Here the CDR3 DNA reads TGTGCCAGCAGCTTTCAAATAAGCGGGGGGAGCGATGAGGACAGGGACACAGATACGCAGTATTTT. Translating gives CASSFQISGGSDEDRDTDTQYF. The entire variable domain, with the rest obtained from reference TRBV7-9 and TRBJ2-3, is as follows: DTGVSQNPRHKITKRGQNVTFRCDPISEHNRLYWYRQTLGQGPEFLTYFQNEAQLEKSRLLSDRFSAERPKGSFSTLEIQRTEQGDSAMYLCASSFQISGGSDEDRDTDTQYFGPGTRLTVL.

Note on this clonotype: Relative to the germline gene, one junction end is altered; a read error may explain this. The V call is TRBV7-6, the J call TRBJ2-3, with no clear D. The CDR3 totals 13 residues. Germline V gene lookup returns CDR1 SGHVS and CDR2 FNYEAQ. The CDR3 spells CASGLDFEDTLYF. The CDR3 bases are TGTGCCAGCGGCTTAGATTTCGAAGATACGTTGTATTTT.

In DNA, the CDR3 is TGTGCCAGCAGCTTAGAGGGAGGTCCCGATACGCAGTACCAGTACTTC. Encoded protein: CASSLEGGPDTQYQYF. V gene TRBV7-8 combines with J gene TRBJ2-5, with D perhaps TRBD2 (6 bases). Germline V CDR1 and CDR2: SGHVS, FQNEAQ. V lost 1 base, J lost 10 bases, and 22 bases lay in between. CDR3 length: 16 residues.

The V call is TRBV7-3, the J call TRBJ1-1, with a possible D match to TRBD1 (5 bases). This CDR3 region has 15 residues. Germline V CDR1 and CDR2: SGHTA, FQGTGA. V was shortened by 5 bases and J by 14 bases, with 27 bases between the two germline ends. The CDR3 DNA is TGTGCCAGCAGCCAGGGTCTCGGAAACGGTCATGAAGAGTTCTTT. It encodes CASSQGLGNGHEEFF.

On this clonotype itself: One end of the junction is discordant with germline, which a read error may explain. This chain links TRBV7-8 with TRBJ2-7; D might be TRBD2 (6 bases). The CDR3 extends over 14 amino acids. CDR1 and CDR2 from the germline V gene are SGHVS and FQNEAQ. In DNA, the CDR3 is TGTGCCAGCAGCGCCGCGGGGACCCACGGCGAGCAGGTCTTC. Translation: CASSAAGTHGEQVF.

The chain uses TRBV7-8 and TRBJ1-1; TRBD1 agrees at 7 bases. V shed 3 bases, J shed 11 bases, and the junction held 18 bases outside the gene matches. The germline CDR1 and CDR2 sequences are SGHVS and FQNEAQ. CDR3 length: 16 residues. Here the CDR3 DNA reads TGTGCCAGCAGCTTTACTCCAGACGGGACAGCCCTTTCCGCTTTCTTT. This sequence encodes CASSFTPDGTALSAFF.

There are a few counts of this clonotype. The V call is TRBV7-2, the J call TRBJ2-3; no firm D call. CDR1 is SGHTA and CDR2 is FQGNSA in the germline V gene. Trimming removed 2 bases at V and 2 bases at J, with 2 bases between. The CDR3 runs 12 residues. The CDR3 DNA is TGTGCCAGCAGCTTATTCACAGATACGCAGTATTTT. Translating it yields CASSLFTDTQYF.

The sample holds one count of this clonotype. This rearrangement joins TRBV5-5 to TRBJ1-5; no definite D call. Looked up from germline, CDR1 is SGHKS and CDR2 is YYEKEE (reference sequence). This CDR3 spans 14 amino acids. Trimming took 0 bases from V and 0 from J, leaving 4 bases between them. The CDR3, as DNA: TGTGCCAGCAGCTTGGACAATAGCAATCAGCCCCAGCATTTT. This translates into CASSLDNSNQPQHF.

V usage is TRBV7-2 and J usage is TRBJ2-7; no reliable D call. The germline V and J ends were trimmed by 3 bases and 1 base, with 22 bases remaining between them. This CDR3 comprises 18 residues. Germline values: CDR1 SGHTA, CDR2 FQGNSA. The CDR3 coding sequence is TGTGCCAGCAGCTTTCAGCCAGACGCCGAAGCCCTTTCCTACGAGCAGTACGTC. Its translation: CASSFQPDAEALSYEQYV.

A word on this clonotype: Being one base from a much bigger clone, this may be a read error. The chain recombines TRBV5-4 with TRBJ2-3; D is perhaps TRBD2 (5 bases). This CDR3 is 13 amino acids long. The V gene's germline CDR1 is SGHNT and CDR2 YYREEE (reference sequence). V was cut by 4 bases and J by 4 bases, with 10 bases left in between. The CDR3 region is CASSVSSADTQYF. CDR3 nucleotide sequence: TGTGCCAGCAGCGTTAGTAGCGCAGATACGCAGTATTTT.

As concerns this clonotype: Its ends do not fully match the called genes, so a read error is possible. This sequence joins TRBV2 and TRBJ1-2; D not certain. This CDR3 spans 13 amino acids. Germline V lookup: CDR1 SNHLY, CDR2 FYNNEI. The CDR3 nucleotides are TGCGCCAGCAGGCACGGCGGTGCAGGTGGGCAGTCTTTC. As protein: CASRHGGAGGQSF.

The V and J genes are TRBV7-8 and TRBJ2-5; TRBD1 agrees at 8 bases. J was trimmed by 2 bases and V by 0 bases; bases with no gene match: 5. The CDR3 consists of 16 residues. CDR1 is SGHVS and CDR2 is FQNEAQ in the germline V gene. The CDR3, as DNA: TGTGCCAGCAGCTTAGCGACAGGACAGGGACAAGAGACCCAGTACTTC. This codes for CASSLATGQGQETQYF.

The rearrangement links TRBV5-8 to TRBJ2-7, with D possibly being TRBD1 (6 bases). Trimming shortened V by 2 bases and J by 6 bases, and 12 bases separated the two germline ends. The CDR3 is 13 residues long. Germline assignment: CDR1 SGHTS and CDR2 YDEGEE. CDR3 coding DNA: TGTGCCAGCAGCTTACTTTTACAGGGCGAGCAGTACGTC. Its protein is CASSLLLQGEQYV.

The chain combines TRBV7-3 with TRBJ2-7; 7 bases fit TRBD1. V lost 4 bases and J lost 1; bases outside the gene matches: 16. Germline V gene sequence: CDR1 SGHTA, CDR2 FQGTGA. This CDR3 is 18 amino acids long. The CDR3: CASSSRRAGTALSYEQYV. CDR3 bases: TGTGCCAGCAGCTCTCGTCGAGCCGGGACAGCGCTTTCCTACGAGCAGTACGTC.